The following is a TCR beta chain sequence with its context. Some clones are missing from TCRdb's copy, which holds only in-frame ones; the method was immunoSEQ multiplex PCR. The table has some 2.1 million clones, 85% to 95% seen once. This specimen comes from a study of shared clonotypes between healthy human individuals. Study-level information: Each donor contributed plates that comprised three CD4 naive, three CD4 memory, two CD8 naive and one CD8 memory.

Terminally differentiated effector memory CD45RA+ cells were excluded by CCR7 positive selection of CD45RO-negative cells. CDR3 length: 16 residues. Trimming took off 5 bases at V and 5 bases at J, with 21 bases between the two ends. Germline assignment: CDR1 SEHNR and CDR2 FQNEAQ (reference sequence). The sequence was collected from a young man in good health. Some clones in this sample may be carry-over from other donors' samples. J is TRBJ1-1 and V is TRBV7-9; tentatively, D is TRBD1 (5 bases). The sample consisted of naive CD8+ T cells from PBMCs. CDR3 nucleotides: TGTGCCAGCAGCCCTGCCTTAGGGACGCCTGAAACTGAAGCTTTCTTT. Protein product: CASSPALGTPETEAFF.